The 3 T cell receptor beta chains presented below share a single source sample, sequenced in a study of blood T cell repertoires in COVID-19. Here immunoSEQ multiplex PCR was the method, and the copy in TCRdb shows in-frame clones only, minus some. The repertoire holds more than 40,000 clones, with more than 70% as singletons. Sequenced material: peripheral blood. Receptors originate from a man in his forties or fifties with active COVID-19.

This chain joins TRBV2 and TRBJ1-1; D is perhaps TRBD1 (6 bases). The CDR3 covers 14 residues. Germline values: CDR1 SNHLY, CDR2 FYNNEI. V was pared by 1 base and J by 5 bases, with 11 bases between. CDR3 residues: CASSEVLQGTEAFF. The CDR3 nucleotides are TGTGCCAGCAGTGAAGTACTACAGGGAACTGAAGCTTTCTTT.

This clone was detected only once. The DNA of the CDR3 is TGTGCCATCAGTGGACAGGGGGTGGGAGAGACCCAGTACTTC. Translating it yields CAISGQGVGETQYF. The gene calls are TRBV10-3 and TRBJ2-5, with 9 bases identical to TRBD1. Germline V gives CDR1 ENHRY, CDR2 SYGVKD. CDR3 length: 14 residues. With 4 bases clipped from V and 4 bases from J, the junction kept 4 bases outside the gene matches.

This clone was seen just once. The chain joins TRBV7-2 to TRBJ2-2; 8 bases match TRBD2. Per germline, CDR1 SGHTA and CDR2 FQGNSA. This CDR3 is 16 amino acids long. V trimming: 4 bases; J trimming: 0 bases; junction bases outside the gene matches: 4. The CDR3: CASSSRGGTNTGELFF. The CDR3 nucleotides are TGTGCCAGCAGCTCACGGGGGGGCACGAACACCGGGGAGCTGTTTTTT.